This is a list of T cell receptor beta chains from one sample in a study of blood T cell repertoires in COVID-19. Clones were sequenced by immunoSEQ multiplex PCR, and TCRdb holds only the in-frame ones, with some missing. The data show some 270,000 clones, approximately 88% seen once. Sample: PBMCs or T cells enriched from blood (not recorded which). Source of these receptors: a woman aged 40 to 49 who had been exposed to COVID-19. The CDR3 runs from the conserved cysteine through the conserved F or W. Each record gives: clone size, D gene, V gene, J gene, CDR3 protein, CDR3 DNA. A D gene is named only where the DNA matches it firmly. The size of a clone is reported for some rows only, either as once, few or many, or as a class for expanded clones.

NA	TRBD1	TRBV2	TRBJ1-2	CASRKGQGRAYGYTF	TGTGCCTCTCGAAAGGGACAGGGGCGGGCCTATGGCTACACCTTC
NA	TRBD1	TRBV24-1	TRBJ1-2	CATGQGDAYGYTF	TGTGCCACCGGACAGGGGGATGCCTATGGCTACACCTTC
NA	NA	TRBV10-3	TRBJ1-3	CAISESSGAGVGNTIYF	TGTGCCATCAGTGAGTCCTCAGGGGCAGGGGTTGGAAACACCATATATTTT
NA	TRBD2	TRBV2	TRBJ2-3	CASSEVLAGGADTQYF	TGTGCCAGCAGTGAAGTTCTAGCGGGAGGCGCAGATACGCAGTATTTT
NA	NA	TRBV24-1	TRBJ2-1	CATSDSSAYNEQFF	TGTGCCACCAGTGATTCCAGCGCTTACAATGAGCAGTTCTTC
NA	NA	TRBV18	TRBJ1-2	CASSPAPGSNYGYTF	TGTGCCAGCTCACCGGCCCCGGGGTCGAACTATGGCTACACCTTC
NA	NA	TRBV5-6	TRBJ1-6	CASSSSAVSPLHF	TGTGCCAGCAGCTCCTCAGCGGTCTCGCCCCTCCACTTT
NA	TRBD1	TRBV5-4	TRBJ2-5	CASSLQGAQETQYF	TGTGCCAGCAGCTTGCAGGGGGCCCAAGAGACCCAGTACTTC
few	TRBD1	TRBV30	TRBJ1-1	CAHRTGGKNTEAFF	TGTGCCCACCGGACAGGGGGAAAGAACACTGAAGCTTTCTTT
NA	NA	TRBV3-1/TRBV3-2	TRBJ2-2	CASSQIGTGELFF	TGTGCCAGCAGCCAAATCGGCACCGGGGAGCTGTTTTTT
NA	TRBD2	TRBV19	TRBJ2-5	CASSDPGTSRGETQYF	TGTGCCAGTAGTGATCCCGGGACTAGTAGGGGGGAGACCCAGTACTTC
NA	NA	TRBV5-4	TRBJ2-1	CASERASFSYNEQFF	TGTGCCAGCGAGCGTGCTTCCTTCTCCTACAATGAGCAGTTCTTC
NA	NA	TRBV6-2/TRBV6-3	TRBJ1-2	CASSGGLTGSYTF	TGTGCCAGCAGTGGAGGCCTTACTGGCAGCTACACCTTC
NA	TRBD1	TRBV6-5	TRBJ2-1	CASSYETGNDEQFF	TGTGCCAGCAGTTACGAGACAGGGAACGATGAGCAGTTCTTC
NA	TRBD2	TRBV7-2	TRBJ2-7	CASSLFGGVSYEQYF	TGTGCCAGCAGCTTATTTGGGGGGGTCTCCTACGAGCAGTACTTC
NA	TRBD1	TRBV28	TRBJ1-6	CASSRSGTGNSPLHF	TGTGCCAGCAGTCGTTCCGGGACAGGCAATTCACCCCTCCACTTT
NA	NA	TRBV10-3	TRBJ1-1	CAISESDSRNTEAFF	TGTGCCATCAGTGAGTCAGACAGTAGAAACACTGAAGCTTTCTTT
NA	NA	TRBV6-1	TRBJ2-7	CASSEPRGSPFEQYF	TGTGCCAGCAGTGAACCCCGGGGGAGTCCTTTCGAGCAGTACTTC
NA	NA	TRBV5-1	TRBJ1-1	CASSLAATAGDTEAFF	TGTGCCAGCAGCTTGGCCGCGACAGCGGGGGACACTGAAGCTTTCTTT